This TCR beta chain is from a study of shared clonotypes between healthy human individuals. Study information: Three plates each covered CD4 naive and memory; CD8 naive two, CD8 memory one.

Trimming removed 2 bases at V and 4 bases at J, with 11 bases between. The CDR3 is 14 amino acids. Per the germline V gene, CDR1 is KGHSH and CDR2 is LQKENI. Sequencing used immunoSEQ multiplex PCR; TCRdb keeps in-frame clones, though not all of them. The sample carries roughly 1,600,000 clones, just under 99% recorded once. Sequencing used naive CD4+ T cells sorted from blood. Subset: CD45RA+ positively selected. The clonotype originates from a man aged 25-45 years in good health. This rearrangement joins TRBV18 to TRBJ1-2, with D tentatively TRBD1 (6 bases). The CDR3 here is CASSPKTGPYGYTF. In DNA form, the CDR3 reads TGTGCCAGCTCACCAAAAACAGGGCCCTATGGCTACACCTTC.